The TCR beta chain under discussion was sequenced for a study of cytomegalovirus exposure and HLA in healthy donors. Amplification used 60 Vbeta primers and 13 Jbeta primers. The repertoire was sequenced with immunoSEQ multiplex PCR; TCRdb's copy has only in-frame clones and lacks some. The repertoire consists of more than 150,000 clones, with 65% to 85% occurring once and the leading ten covering around 1.4%. The V gene's germline CDR1 is SGHTA and CDR2 FQGNSA. The CDR3 covers 16 residues. V lost 3 bases to trimming and J lost 5 bases, with 19 bases between them. Study-wide results and caveats: As immune exposure information, only CMV serostatus was available. The authors later linked a missense DCLRE1C variant to TCR beta V- and J-gene trimming.

This clone was detected only a few times. The antigen is undetermined. The sequence was collected from a girl between 10 and 17 years old in good health and CMV-seropositive. Sample: PBMCs. The rearrangement links TRBV7-2 to TRBJ1-1, with D possibly being TRBD1 (6 bases). The CDR3 region is CASSFRWGQRGTEAFF. For the CDR3, the DNA is TGTGCCAGCAGCTTCCGGTGGGGGCAGAGGGGAACTGAAGCTTTCTTT.